One and the same sample provided the 26 T cell receptor beta chains below, sequenced in a study of cytomegalovirus exposure and HLA in healthy donors (TCRdb year 2017). The library was built by means of the immunoSEQ multiplex PCR assay. A mixture of 60 forward primers for TCR Vbeta segments and 13 reverse primers for TCR Jbeta segments was used in the multiplex PCR. TCRdb carries this immuneACCESS record with in-frame sequences only. Its versions omit some clonotypes, under half of them owing to an unresolved V gene in the studies checked, with the rest unexplained. For this sample the table gives around 180,000 clones, of which 80% were detected only once. The ten top clones hold around 7% of the sample. Source material: PBMCs. The receptors shown here come from a man in his thirties or forties in good health and CMV-seropositive.

The V call is TRBV5-1, the J call TRBJ2-3; 9 nucleotides line up with TRBD1. CDR3 length equals 15 residues. Germline V lookup: CDR1 SGHRS, CDR2 YFSETQ. Unmatched junction bases numbered 9, after V lost 4 bases and J lost 6 bases. This CDR3 reads CASSTGTGNFDTQYF. CDR3 nucleotides: TGCGCCAGCAGCACGGGGACAGGGAATTTTGATACGCAGTATTTT.

The chain joins TRBV27 to TRBJ2-7; 9 positions agree with TRBD2. The CDR3 runs to 14 residues. Germline V gene data show CDR1 as MNHEY and CDR2 as SMNVEV (reference sequence). J gave up 7 bases and V 6 bases, and 10 bases lay outside the gene matches. The chain's CDR3 is CASRFLAGAGEQYF. CDR3 DNA: TGTGCCAGCAGGTTCTTAGCGGGAGCAGGAGAGCAGTACTTC.

The rearrangement links TRBV4-1 to TRBJ1-2, with D perhaps matching TRBD1 (5 bases). The length of the CDR3 is 17 residues. Trimming left V 0 bases short and J 4 bases short, with 18 bases between. Germline V gene lookup returns CDR1 MGHRA and CDR2 YSYEKL. The chain's CDR3 is CASSQEVPTGAFYGYTF. CDR3 bases: TGCGCCAGCAGCCAAGAAGTACCCACAGGTGCTTTCTATGGCTACACCTTC.

This clone was recorded once. This sequence joins TRBV28 and TRBJ1-5; D unclear. In germline, CDR1 is MDHEN, CDR2 SYDVKM. The CDR3 has 16 residues. The V end lost 7 bases, the J end lost 4 bases, and 20 bases lay between the germline ends. The DNA for the CDR3 is TGTGCCAGCACCCTCCTTTTCGGACTGATTAATCAGCCCCAGCATTTT. Its translation: CASTLLFGLINQPQHF.

The chain carries TRBV5-6 and TRBJ1-5, with no clear D. The germline V gene encodes CDR1 SGHDT and CDR2 YYEEEE. V dropped 0 bases and J dropped 5 bases, with 6 bases sitting between them. The CDR3 runs 13 residues. The CDR3 region is CASSLGRDQPQHF. The CDR3, as DNA: TGTGCCAGCAGCTTGGGACGGGATCAGCCCCAGCATTTT.

CDR3 sequence (DNA): TGTGCCAGCAGCTTAAGTACAGGGGTTGGCTATGGCTACACCTTC. Translating gives CASSLSTGVGYGYTF. The chain uses TRBV7-9 and TRBJ1-2, with 7 bases fitting TRBD1. CDR3 length: 15 amino acids. CDR1 SEHNR and CDR2 FQNEAQ come from the germline V gene (reference sequence). Trimming at V came to 2 bases and at J to 4 bases, leaving 7 bases not matched to a gene.

Note on this clone: Germline and junction disagree at one end, which may indicate a read error. CDR3 DNA: TGTTCCAGCAGCCGGGACTACGAGCAGTACTTC. Amino acids: CSSSRDYEQYF. V is TRBV7-9 and J is TRBJ2-7, with a weak D call TRBD2 (5 bases). The CDR3 runs 11 residues. Germline V gives CDR1 SEHNR, CDR2 FQNEAQ (reference sequence).

The chain recombines TRBV25-1 with TRBJ1-2, with 11 bases matching TRBD1. Losses at the gene ends were 6 bases for V and 6 bases for J; bases not matched to a gene: 6. The germline CDR1 and CDR2 sequences are MGHDK and SYGVNS. The CDR3 spans 14 residues. Here the CDR3 DNA reads TGTGCCAGCAGCCTCGGACAGGGGGCTGATGGCTACACCTTC. Its translation is CASSLGQGADGYTF.

The chain couples TRBV7-9 to TRBJ2-2; the match to TRBD1 covers 9 bases. Trimming took 5 bases from V and 7 from J; bases not matched to a gene: 5. The CDR3 is 14 amino acids. Germline V gene lookup returns CDR1 SEHNR and CDR2 FQNEAQ (reference sequence). The CDR3, as DNA: TGTGCCAGCAGCCTCGGACAGGGGATCGGGGAGCTGTTTTTT. Encoded protein: CASSLGQGIGELFF.

DNA for the CDR3: TGTGCCAGCAGCTTACACAGACTAGCGGGACGGTACAATGAGCAGTTCTTC. It is translated as CASSLHRLAGRYNEQFF. The chain combines TRBV11-2 with TRBJ2-1, with 11 nucleotides matching TRBD2. The CDR3 sequence is 17 residues long. Unmatched junction bases numbered 7, after V lost 2 bases and J lost 4 bases. In germline, CDR1 is SGHAT, CDR2 FQNNGV.

This chain links TRBV6-1 with TRBJ2-2, with 11 bases fitting TRBD2. Germline assignment: CDR1 MNHNS and CDR2 SASEGT. J gave up 4 bases and V 4 bases, and 5 bases lay outside the gene matches. This CDR3 contains 16 residues. This CDR3 reads CASSAGLAGGTGELFF. Here the CDR3 DNA reads TGTGCCAGCAGTGCGGGCCTAGCGGGAGGCACCGGGGAGCTGTTTTTT.

The chain is built from TRBV10-3 and TRBJ2-1, with a weak D call TRBD1 (7 bases). The CDR3 is 15 amino acids. Trimming left V 3 bases short and J 4 bases short, with 13 bases between. Germline values: CDR1 ENHRY, CDR2 SYGVKD. CDR3: CAISEGRGAYNEQFF. The CDR3 nucleotides are TGTGCCATCAGTGAAGGCAGGGGGGCTTACAATGAGCAGTTCTTC.

The rearrangement joins TRBV19 to TRBJ2-5, with D possibly being TRBD2 (5 bases). The CDR3 spans 13 residues. V shed 5 bases and J shed 5 bases, with 12 bases lying between them. CDR1 is LNHDA, CDR2 SQIVND, per germline (reference sequence). In DNA form, the CDR3 reads TGTGCCAGTAGTGTAAGAGGGTTCGAGACCCAGTACTTC. The encoded protein is CASSVRGFETQYF.

The chain employs TRBV19 and TRBJ1-2; 9 positions match TRBD1. Germline V gene lookup returns CDR1 LNHDA and CDR2 SQIVND (reference sequence). The CDR3 totals 15 residues. With 10 bases clipped from V and 4 bases from J, the junction kept 13 bases outside the gene matches. CDR3 region: CATPGTGQTPYGYTF. CDR3 bases: TGTGCCACCCCCGGGACAGGGCAAACCCCCTATGGCTACACCTTC.

The J gene is TRBJ2-2, the V gene TRBV5-1; TRBD1 agrees at 10 bases. Per germline, CDR1 SGHRS and CDR2 YFSETQ. The CDR3 runs to 17 residues. V lost 0 bases to trimming and J lost 7 bases; unmatched junction nucleotides: 9. CDR3 sequence (DNA): TGCGCCAGCAGCTTGGCCTTCGACAGGGGGCCCGGCGGGGAGCTGTTTTTT. This codes for CASSLAFDRGPGGELFF.

The chain is built from TRBV19 and TRBJ2-7, with D possibly matching TRBD2 (6 bases). V lost 8 bases and J 0 bases, leaving 14 bases between the germline ends. CDR1 and CDR2 from the germline V gene are LNHDA and SQIVND (reference sequence). The CDR3 has 14 amino acids. The CDR3 bases are TGTGCCAGTGCCATTAGCGGATACTCCTACGAGCAGTACTTC. Translated: CASAISGYSYEQYF.

The V and J genes are TRBV18 and TRBJ2-1; D remains ambiguous. Germline lookup yields CDR1 KGHSH and CDR2 LQKENI. The V end lost 1 base, the J end lost 4 bases, and 8 bases lay between the germline ends. The CDR3 loop spans 14 amino acids. The CDR3 loop reads CASSPRGYYNEQFF. DNA of the CDR3: TGTGCCAGCTCACCACGCGGCTATTACAATGAGCAGTTCTTC.

The chain recombines TRBV6-6 with TRBJ2-1; the D gene is possibly TRBD2 (6 bases). Germline CDR1 and CDR2: MNHNY and SVGAGI (reference sequence). CDR3 length: 13 amino acids. CDR3 coding DNA: TGTGCAGAGACTGAGGGACCCGCGGGAGAGCAGTTCTTC. As protein: CAETEGPAGEQFF.

A few counts support this clone. The chain uses TRBV15 and TRBJ2-5; maybe TRBD2 (5 bases). V dropped 5 bases and J dropped 5 bases, with 12 bases sitting between them. This CDR3 has 13 residues. The germline gives CDR1 LNHNV, CDR2 YYDKDF (reference sequence). CDR3 DNA: TGTGCCACCAGCCAATACTCGGGGGAGACCCAGTACTTC. It codes for CATSQYSGETQYF.

The rearrangement uses TRBV30 and TRBJ1-2, with TRBD1 identical over 9 bases. The V gene end was trimmed by 5 bases and the J gene end by 4 bases; junction bases not matched to a gene: 5. CDR3 length equals 13 residues. Germline CDR1 reads GTSNPN; CDR2 reads SVGIG (reference sequence). The CDR3 coding sequence is TGTGCCTGGTATGAGGGACAGGGCTATGGCTACACCTTC. Its translation is CAWYEGQGYGYTF. Complete variable domain (other parts from reference TRBV30 and TRBJ1-2): SQTIHQWPATLVQPVGSPLSLECTVEGTSNPNLYWYRQAAGRGLQLLFYSVGIGQISSEVPQNLSASRPQDRQFILSSKKLLLSDSGFYLCAWYEGQGYGYTFGSGTRLTVV.

This clone has just a few counts. The chain couples TRBV6-5 to TRBJ2-3; TRBD1 is a possible D gene (6 bases). This CDR3 is 14 amino acids long. CDR1 and CDR2 (germline): MNHEY, SVGAGI. V was pared by 6 bases and J by 2 bases, with 12 bases between. The CDR3 reads CASRTGVVTDTQYF. The CDR3 nucleotides are TGTGCCAGCAGGACAGGCGTGGTCACAGATACGCAGTATTTT.

The CDR3 is CASSPSGRGYEQYF. CDR3 DNA: TGCGCCAGCAGCCCCTCCGGCAGGGGATACGAGCAGTACTTC. This chain connects TRBV5-1 to TRBJ2-5, with a possible D match to TRBD1 (6 bases). The DNA end lines up better with TRBJ2-7; the J call may be wrong. This CDR3 region has 14 residues. The germline V gene has CDR1 SGHRS and CDR2 YFSETQ.

The chain couples TRBV19 to TRBJ1-2; D is unresolved. V gave up 2 bases and J gave up 0 bases, with 10 bases separating them. Germline CDR1 LNHDA, CDR2 SQIVND (reference sequence). This CDR3 spans 15 amino acids. The CDR3 sequence: CASSITLGANYGYTF. The CDR3, as DNA: TGTGCCAGTAGTATAACACTGGGAGCTAACTATGGCTACACCTTC. Based on the CDR3 plus reference TRBV19 and TRBJ1-2, the full variable domain is DGGITQSPKYLFRKEGQNVTLSCEQNLNHDAMYWYRQDPGQGLRLIYYSQIVNDFQKGDIAEGYSVSREKKESFPLTVTSAQKNPTAFYLCASSITLGANYGYTFGSGTRLTVV.

The chain recombines TRBV5-1 with TRBJ1-1; TRBD1 might be the D (5 bases). This CDR3 has 15 amino acids. Looked up from germline, CDR1 is SGHRS and CDR2 is YFSETQ. V was clipped by 2 bases and J by 1 base, with 12 bases between them. CDR3 in DNA: TGCGCCAGCAGCTTACCGAATACAGGGAACACTGAAGCTTTCTTT. Protein sequence: CASSLPNTGNTEAFF.

V usage is TRBV27 and J usage is TRBJ2-4; tentative D call: TRBD1 (5 bases). CDR1 and CDR2 from the germline V gene are MNHEY and SMNVEV (reference sequence). This CDR3 contains 16 residues. V lost 5 bases and J 2 bases, leaving 16 bases between the germline ends. The CDR3 region has the DNA TGTGCCAGCAGTACTTTAGGGGTGGGGACCAAAAACATTCAGTACTTC. The encoded protein is CASSTLGVGTKNIQYF.

This clone has just a few counts. The CDR3 here is CASSGSRTGGLAVGAFF. DNA for the CDR3: TGTGCCAGCAGCGGGAGCCGGACAGGGGGCTTGGCGGTGGGAGCTTTCTTT. V and J are TRBV9 and TRBJ1-1, with 11 nucleotides matching TRBD1. Trimming at V came to 3 bases and at J to 10 bases, leaving 17 bases not matched to a gene. CDR1 and CDR2 from the germline V gene are SGDLS and YYNGEE. The CDR3 sequence is 17 residues long.